This T cell receptor (beta chain) originates from a study of identical twins. Study outcomes and limitations: Sequences that were beta out-of-frame showed weaker excess twin sharing.

Only a few counts were recorded for this clonotype. Its antigen is undetermined. TCRdb passed the 5' RACE reads through MiXCR, listing each CDR3 protein once. The profile shows 500,000 to 550,000 distinct CDR3 sequences, around 20% of them singletons. Germline V gene lookup returns CDR1 SGHDT and CDR2 YYEEEE. The CDR3 sequence is 14 residues long. After removal of 4 bases from V and 3 bases from J, the junction contained 6 bases not matched to a gene. The same sample was also studied in work on T cells expressing NK-cell markers. From that study: It was sorted CD3+CD56-NKG2C+, CD3+CD56+NKG2C- and CD3+CD56+NKG2C+ T cells that provided the TCR beta repertoires. Within the sequenced cohort of eight donors, seven exhibited HCMV seropositivity and one was seronegative. Several experiments employed an anti-gamma-delta TCR antibody to confine sorting to alpha-beta TCR T cells.

Sequencing input: CD4+ T cells sorted from blood. The chain employs TRBV5-6 and TRBJ1-2, with 7 bases identical to TRBD1. The sequence came from a woman between 18 and 30 years old in good health. The chain's CDR3 is CASSLQGFDYGYTF. DNA of the CDR3: TGTGCCAGCAGCCTACAGGGGTTCGACTATGGCTACACCTTC.